The 9 T cell receptor beta chains presented below share a single source sample, sequenced in a study of blood T cell repertoires in COVID-19. Data came from immunoSEQ multiplex PCR; TCRdb stores just in-frame clones and leaves some out. The sample records over 110,000 clones, roughly 80% being singletons. Sequences were obtained from peripheral blood. The receptors here all came from a man between 65 and 79 years old who had recovered from COVID-19.

This clone has a single count. The chain has TRBV11-2 and TRBJ1-4; weak D call: TRBD1 (6 bases). The CDR3 consists of 17 residues. Germline V lookup: CDR1 SGHAT, CDR2 FQNNGV. The V end lost 5 bases, the J end lost 7 bases, and 23 bases lay between the germline ends. CDR3 in amino acids: CASSRRGGTDDREKLFF. CDR3 sequence (DNA): TGTGCCAGCAGCCGGAGGGGGGGGACTGATGATCGTGAAAAACTGTTTTTT.

The rearrangement links TRBV7-8 to TRBJ2-7; TRBD1 is a possible D gene (6 bases). The V end lost 2 bases, the J end lost 0 bases, and 29 bases lay between the germline ends. The CDR3 runs 21 residues. Germline values: CDR1 SGHVS, CDR2 FQNEAQ. CDR3 loop: CASSLPRGTPKMRGSSYEQYF. DNA for the CDR3: TGTGCCAGCAGCTTACCTAGGGGGACGCCCAAAATGAGAGGGTCCTCCTACGAGCAGTACTTC.

J is TRBJ1-6 and V is TRBV9; D not certain. The CDR3 is made up of 13 amino acids. CDR1 and CDR2 (germline): SGDLS, YYNGEE. V was trimmed by 7 bases and J by 6 bases, leaving 11 bases between them. CDR3: CASQVEVNSPLHF. As DNA, the CDR3 is TGTGCCAGCCAGGTGGAGGTTAATTCACCCCTCCACTTT.

This clone was recorded at least ten times. The J gene is TRBJ2-7, the V gene TRBV5-8, with D maybe TRBD2 (5 bases). The V end lost 4 bases, the J end lost 4 bases, and 18 bases lay between the germline ends. The germline V gene encodes CDR1 SGHTS and CDR2 YDEGEE. CDR3 length equals 15 residues. CDR3 DNA sequence: TGTGCCAGCAGCCCTGAGACGGCTTCGGGGTACGAGCAGTACTTC. Its protein product is CASSPETASGYEQYF.

J is TRBJ1-2 and V is TRBV5-1; D unresolved. The germline CDR1 and CDR2 sequences are SGHRS and YFSETQ. V was clipped by 5 bases and J by 8 bases, with 19 bases between them. This CDR3 has 14 residues. As DNA, the CDR3 is TGCGCCAGCAGTCCTGGCAGTGGTCGTGTAGGCTACACCTTC. Its protein product is CASSPGSGRVGYTF.

The rearrangement joins TRBV27 to TRBJ1-4, with D unclear. The CDR3 consists of 14 residues. The germline V and J ends were trimmed by 6 bases and 5 bases, with 13 bases remaining between them. The germline V gene has CDR1 MNHEY and CDR2 SMNVEV (reference sequence). DNA for the CDR3: TGTGCCAGCAGCGGGGTCGGTCTCAATGAAAAACTGTTTTTT. Translation gives CASSGVGLNEKLFF.

The gene calls are TRBV27 and TRBJ1-4; D is uncertain. Germline CDR1 is MNHEY and CDR2 is SMNVEV (reference sequence). Trimming cost V 4 bases and J 7 bases, with 19 bases left between them. The CDR3 covers 16 residues. The CDR3 protein is CASSSNRIIGGEKLFF. The CDR3 nucleotides are TGTGCCAGCAGTTCCAACCGCATCATCGGAGGTGAAAAACTGTTTTTT.

The chain joins TRBV5-1 to TRBJ2-7; D unresolved. The CDR3 is 14 residues long. Germline values: CDR1 SGHRS, CDR2 YFSETQ. V lost 0 bases and J 0 bases, leaving 7 bases between the germline ends. The DNA for the CDR3 is TGCGCCAGCAGCTTGGGCCCGAGCTCCTACGAGCAGTACTTC. It yields the protein CASSLGPSSYEQYF.

The rearrangement joins TRBV14 to TRBJ2-3, with TRBD1 identical over 7 bases. V dropped 5 bases and J dropped 0; count of bases not matched to a gene: 11. From germline, CDR1 is SGHDN and CDR2 FVKESK. The CDR3 totals 17 residues. CDR3 in amino acids: CASSNIRTGTSTDTQYF. The CDR3 DNA reads as TGTGCCAGCAGCAATATCCGGACAGGAACCAGCACAGATACGCAGTATTTT. The entire variable domain, with the rest obtained from reference TRBV14 and TRBJ2-3, is as follows: EAGVTQFPSHSVIEKGQTVTLRCDPISGHDNLYWYRRVMGKEIKFLLHFVKESKQDESGMPNNRFLAERTGGTYSTLKVQPAELEDSGVYFCASSNIRTGTSTDTQYFGPGTRLTVL.